This T cell receptor beta chain is drawn from a study of identifying expanded T cells in peripheral blood. Study-wide findings and caveats: Approximately 1.1 clones differed between technical replicates, versus about 15 and 19 over time.

Germline V gives CDR1 SGHKS, CDR2 YYEKEE (reference sequence). V lost 4 bases and J lost 3, with 13 bases in between. CDR3 size: 14 residues. TCRdb's table, derived via immunoSEQ multiplex PCR, lists solely in-frame clones and lacks some. The sample includes 130,000 or so clones, around 84% of them seen just once. As to this clone: The antigen remains undetermined.

The sample was blood. This receptor was taken from a person between 18 and 70 years old in good health. The gene calls are TRBV5-5 and TRBJ1-2, with D tentatively TRBD1 (5 bases). Here the CDR3 reads CASSPGVGYYGYTF. The CDR3 bases are TGTGCCAGCAGCCCGGGGGTGGGGTACTATGGCTACACCTTC.